Sequencing of this T cell receptor (beta chain) was carried out in a study of vaccination effects on CD4 cells after COVID-19. Germline assignment: CDR1 SGHRS and CDR2 YFSETQ. V shed 1 base and J 4 bases; nucleotides not matched to a gene: 3. The CDR3 loop spans 16 amino acids. Remarks on this clone: Its antigen is unknown.

Sequencing followed a ViraFEST assay step that expanded antigen-specific CD4+ T cells with viral peptide pools. CD4+ T cells were isolated after less than 12 days of culture. Participants were given two doses of BNT162b2 or mRNA-1273 vaccine. This table comes from immunoSEQ multiplex PCR, and its TCRdb copy is limited to in-frame clones, with some not included. The table lists about 16,000 clones, 70% of them singletons, with roughly 9.2% in the top ten. Source: CD4+ T cells from PBMCs cultured with SARS-CoV-2 spike peptides, taken after COVID-19 vaccination. This receptor was identified in a human donor who received a COVID-19 vaccine. The rearrangement links TRBV5-1 to TRBJ2-1; 12 bases map to TRBD2. The CDR3 DNA reads as TGCGCCAGCAGCTTGCTAGCGGGGGGGTTATACAATGAGCAGTTCTTC. Translating gives CASSLLAGGLYNEQFF.